This T cell receptor beta chain was found in a study of T cell repertoires in cytomegalovirus infection. Each CDR3 protein gets one entry after TCRdb re-called the reads with MiXCR. The table records more than 95,000 distinct CDR3 sequences, more than 30% of them present only once. CDR3 length: 13 amino acids. Trimming cost V 5 bases and J 5 bases, with 9 bases left between them. In germline, CDR1 is SGHTA, CDR2 FQGNSA. This clonotype was counted between two and nine times. No antigen is known for it. The chain recombines TRBV7-2 with TRBJ2-2; D not resolved. The clonotype comes from a human donor in good health (CMV status not recorded). Some clones in this sample may be carry-over from other donors' samples. Sequenced material: CD8+ T cells from cultured PBMCs, taken from culture after CMV antigen stimulation. The CDR3 DNA follows: TGTGCCAGCAGCCGACTCGGGACCGGGGAGCTGTTTTTT. Protein product: CASSRLGTGELFF. Variable domain in full (rest from reference TRBV7-2 and TRBJ2-2): GAGVSQSPSNKVTEKGKDVELRCDPISGHTALYWYRQSLGQGLEFLIYFQGNSAPDKSGLPSDRFSAERTGGSVSTLTIQRTQQEDSAVYLCASSRLGTGELFFGEGSRLTVL.